The sequence of this T cell receptor beta chain was determined in a study of blood T cell repertoires in COVID-19 (dated by TCRdb to the early 2020s). Broadly, across the study: Collaborator samples came from the United States, Italy and Spain and covered acute and convalescent phases of COVID-19. Samples came from the ongoing ImmuneRACE study (first 160 participants) plus 1,254 subjects from 6 global collaborators. The material from the prospective study consisted of cDNA or gDNA derived from T cells, B-cell-depleted T cells, or PBMCs. The repertoires were released in a freely available public database meant as a resource for research on the immune response to SARS-CoV-2. Nearly every sample came with metadata listing a de-identified subject ID, COVID-19 status, age in years and sex. Deeply sampled blood TCRbeta repertoires from subjects exposed to, actively infected with, or recovered from COVID-19 were included in the dataset. Where available, HLA class I and class II types were obtained from metadata supplied by the sample provider rather than from assay-based typing. The study at large found these results: The quantity of clinical and demographic metadata differed by source and by participant and was supplied without curation.

The germline V gene gives CDR1 as KGHSH and CDR2 as LQKENI. Counted from cysteine to phenylalanine, this CDR3 has 15 amino acids. Of all the DNA, just the CDR3 is kept, 45 bases in frame from base 1. Relative to germline, V is missing 6 bases and J is missing 9 bases, with 16 bases of the junction outside any gene match. Whole blood was collected in K2EDTA tubes by collaborating institutions according to the institutions' own protocols. For TCRbeta analysis, collaborators shipped samples as frozen whole blood, isolated PBMCs, or DNA extracted from either of those sample types. This clone has only a few counts. Its recognized antigen is unknown. No base-level quality is on record; no much larger clone is a single base apart. The immunoSEQ Assay, a bias-controlled multiplex PCR, was used to amplify TCRbeta CDR3 regions from genomic DNA. As for how the authors treated the data: The number of nucleated cells in each sample was estimated by amplification of reference gene primers within the assay. To quantify the absolute abundance of each unique TCRbeta CDR3 rearrangement, sequence reads were collapsed and filtered. For each sample, productive Simpson clonality was calculated by taking the square root of Simpson's diversity index across productive rearrangements. Imported from immuneACCESS, the table was reduced by TCRdb to in-frame sequences with V and J called. These copies leave out some clones; in studies compared against another copy, an unresolved V gene accounts for under half, and the cause of the remainder is not known. That table supplies the V and J calls and clone size; D and trimming were determined from the DNA. The sample table contains about 410,000 clones; only one count was recorded for about nine tenths of them. Over 1.1% of the sample is in the top ten clones.

This sequence originates from a woman in her twenties or thirties with active or convalescent COVID-19. Source material: peripheral blood. This chain joins TRBV18 to TRBJ1-2, with 7 central nucleotides matching TRBD1. In nucleotides, the sequence is TGTGCCAGCTCTCGTGACGGGACAGCCATGAATCGCTACACCTTC. Its protein is CASSRDGTAMNRYTF. Reference TRBV18 and TRBJ1-2 proteins supply the regions before and after the CDR3; the full variable domain is: NAGVMQNPRHLVRRRGQEARLRCSPMKGHSHVYWYRQLPEEGLKFMVYLQKENIIDESGMPKERFSAEFPKEGPSILRIQQVVRGDSAAYFCASSRDGTAMNRYTFGSGTRLTVV.